These T cell receptor beta chains were read from a single sample in a study of regulatory T cells in long-lasting Graves disease. TCRdb independently ran MiXCR on the multiplex PCR reads; one entry per CDR3 protein. The top ten hold 20% of the sample, which has 300,000 to 500,000 distinct CDR3 sequences, around 21% seen once. Sequenced material: peripheral blood mononuclear cells (PBMCs), taken when the disease was refractory, from a patient treated with antithyroid drugs. Source of these receptors: a female donor with Graves disease. Each CDR3 is given with its conserved first and last residue. The order of the fields is D gene, clone size, V gene, J gene, CDR3 protein, CDR3 DNA. D genes are given only for firm matches. The size of a clone is reported for some rows only, either as once, few or many, or as a class for expanded clones.

D: -; size: -; V: TRBV12-3/TRBV12-4; J: TRBJ2-4; CDR3: CACSTDLAKNIQYF; DNA: TGTGCCTGCAGCACAGATCTAGCCAAAAACATTCAGTACTTC
D: -; size: few; V: TRBV19; J: TRBJ1-2; CDR3: CASSTRIPERGYTF; DNA: TGTGCCAGTAGTACCCGCATACCGGAGCGGGGCTACACCTTC
D: TRBD2; size: -; V: TRBV2; J: TRBJ2-3; CDR3: CASSEALAGGRDTQYF; DNA: TGTGCCAGCAGTGAAGCACTAGCGGGAGGGAGAGATACGCAGTATTTT
D: TRBD1; size: few; V: TRBV27; J: TRBJ2-5; CDR3: CASGTGAQETQYF; DNA: TGTGCCAGCGGAACAGGGGCCCAAGAGACCCAGTACTTC
D: -; size: few; V: TRBV30; J: TRBJ2-7; CDR3: CAWRDSGSPGQKQYF; DNA: TGTGCCTGGAGGGATAGTGGGTCGCCGGGGCAGAAGCAGTACTTC
D: -; size: few; V: TRBV29-1; J: TRBJ2-7; CDR3: CSVESNSYEQYF; DNA: TGCAGCGTTGAATCGAACTCCTACGAGCAGTACTTC
D: -; size: -; V: TRBV29-1; J: TRBJ1-5; CDR3: CSVLTLDLNQPQHF; DNA: TGCAGCGTACTGACCTTGGATCTCAATCAGCCCCAGCATTTT
D: -; size: few; V: TRBV18; J: TRBJ1-5; CDR3: CASSPSRDQPQHF; DNA: TGTGCCAGCTCACCATCTAGGGATCAGCCCCAGCATTTT
D: TRBD1; size: -; V: TRBV12-3/TRBV12-4; J: TRBJ2-4; CDR3: CASSSRTGIGTKNIQYF; DNA: TGTGCCAGCAGTTCGCGGACAGGGATCGGGACCAAAAACATTCAGTACTTC
D: -; size: few; V: TRBV7-2; J: TRBJ2-7; CDR3: CASSLDQRSYEQYF; DNA: TGTGCCAGCAGCTTAGACCAGCGGAGTTACGAGCAGTACTTC
D: -; size: -; V: TRBV30; J: TRBJ1-1; CDR3: CAWSAPNTEAFF; DNA: TGTGCCTGGAGTGCCCCCAACACTGAAGCTTTCTTT